The 10 T cell receptor beta chains below all came from one sample that was sequenced in a study of T cell clonality in common variable immunodeficiency. Repertoires were generated with immunoSEQ multiplex PCR, while TCRdb's copy carries only in-frame clones and drops some. The sample lists tens of thousands of clones, none appearing once, the ten largest making up roughly 6.2%. Sequenced: peripheral blood mononuclear cells. The origin of the receptors is a person aged 18 to 75 in good health.

This clone has at least ten counts. The CDR3 is cut off 3 residues early in the read; its end comes from the germline J gene. The rearrangement uses TRBV7-6 and TRBJ2-7, with 12 positions matching TRBD2. The CDR3 is made up of 16 amino acids. Germline trimming cut 0 bases from V and 4 bases from J; bases unmatched to any gene: 4. Germline values: CDR1 SGHVS, CDR2 FNYEAQ. CDR3 region: CASSLAQGLAGYEQYF. The CDR3 DNA, read in part, is TGTGCCAGCAGCTTAGCGCAAGGACTAGCGGGGTACGAG. The whole variable domain, filled in from reference TRBV7-6 and TRBJ2-7, reads GAGVSQSPRYKVTKRGQDVALRCDPISGHVSLYWYRQALGQGPEFLTYFNYEAQQDKSGLPNDRFSAERPEGSISTLTIQRTEQRDSAMYRCASSLAQGLAGYEQYFGPGTRLTVT.

Here the CDR3 reads CASSLGNTIYF. CDR3 bases read: TGTGCCAGCAGTTTAGGAAACACC. V and J are TRBV2 and TRBJ1-3; no clear D gene. Read data end 3 residues before the CDR3 end; the end is taken from the germline J gene. There are 11 residues in the CDR3. Germline CDR1 SNHLY, CDR2 FYNNEI. V was pared by 5 bases and J by 4 bases, with 3 bases between.

This clone was observed many times. Read data end 3 residues before the CDR3 end; the end is taken from the germline J gene. The chain combines TRBV6-2 or TRBV6-3 with TRBJ2-7; TRBD2 aligns across 9 bases. Germline lookup yields CDR1 MNHEY and CDR2 SVGEGT. J was trimmed by 4 bases and V by 0 bases; bases with no gene match: 7. The CDR3 has 16 residues. The CDR3 DNA, read in part, is TGTGCCAGCAGTTACTCTACTCTAGCGGGGTCATACGAG. It yields the protein CASSYSTLAGSYE. The full CDR3 protein is CASSYSTLAGSYEQYF.

This clone was counted ten times or more. The read falls 3 residues short of the CDR3 end, and the missing part is taken from the germline J gene. The rearrangement links TRBV30 to TRBJ2-2; the match to TRBD1 covers 7 bases. Germline CDR1 is GTSNPN and CDR2 is SVGIG (reference sequence). The J segment lost 5 bases and the V segment lost 4 bases, leaving 13 bases of the junction unmatched. This CDR3 is built from 16 residues. The DNA read from the CDR3 is TGTGCCTGGACCTTAGACAGGGACGGGTTTACCGGGGAG. This sequence encodes CAWTLDRDGFTGE. The whole CDR3 sequence is CAWTLDRDGFTGELFF.

The table lists this clone with many counts. The read ends 3 residues before the CDR3 terminus; that terminus is restored from the germline J gene. The chain has TRBV30 and TRBJ1-6, with D perhaps matching TRBD1 (5 bases). V shed 0 bases and J shed 11 bases, with 11 bases lying between them. This CDR3 has 13 residues. Looked up from germline, CDR1 is GTSNPN and CDR2 is SVGIG (reference sequence). CDR3 region: CAWSVLGGAPLHF. CDR3 bases read: TGTGCCTGGAGTGTACTGGGGGGTGCACCC.

This clone was detected many times. The missing CDR3 end, 3 residues past where the read stops, is filled in from the germline J gene. This sequence joins TRBV23-1 and TRBJ1-4, with a weak D call TRBD1 (6 bases). TRBV23-1 is reported as an ORF; its role is uncertain. The germline V and J ends were trimmed by 2 bases and 2 bases, with 12 bases remaining between them. This CDR3 contains 16 residues. The sequenced CDR3 bases are TGCGCCAGCAGTCAAGAACAGGGTAAGACTAATGAAAAA. Amino acid sequence: CASSQEQGKTNEK. The full-length CDR3 reads as CASSQEQGKTNEKLFF.

At least ten counts were recorded for this clone. The DNA ends 3 residues before the CDR3 does, and the rest of the CDR3 is filled in from the germline J gene. The rearrangement joins TRBV2 to TRBJ2-2; TRBD1 agrees at 7 bases. From germline, CDR1 is SNHLY and CDR2 FYNNEI. The CDR3 is 14 residues long. The V segment lost 6 bases and the J segment 8 bases; nucleotides outside the gene matches: 9. The CDR3 region is CASSRDRFVGELFF. The DNA read from the CDR3 is TGTGCCAGCAGCCGGGACAGATTCGTGGGGGAG.

This clone was observed a handful of times. The sequence runs out 3 residues before the end of the CDR3; the remainder is reconstructed from the germline J gene. The chain joins TRBV30 to TRBJ1-2, with 9 bases identical to TRBD1. CDR1 is GTSNPN, CDR2 SVGIG, per germline (reference sequence). CDR3 length: 15 amino acids. The chain's CDR3 is CAWSVTGGFTDTYTF. The covered CDR3 bases are TGTGCCTGGAGTGTGACAGGGGGTTTCACAGATACC.

There are many counts of this clone. Read data end 3 residues before the CDR3 end; the end is taken from the germline J gene. This chain connects TRBV20-1 to TRBJ2-2, with D possibly being TRBD1 (6 bases). Germline loops: CDR1 DFQATT, CDR2 SNEGSKA (reference sequence). The germline V and J ends were trimmed by 6 bases and 2 bases, with 10 bases remaining between them. This CDR3 spans 13 amino acids. The CDR3 sequence: CSAMGHNTGELFF. CDR3 bases read: TGCAGTGCAATGGGACACAACACCGGGGAG.

This clone has a count of ten or more. The CDR3 extends 3 residues past the end of the read, so its final part is completed from the germline J gene. The chain carries TRBV5-6 and TRBJ2-7; possibly TRBD1 for D (6 bases). CDR1 and CDR2 from the germline V gene are SGHDT and YYEEEE. V was cut by 4 bases and J by 6 bases, with 11 bases left in between. There are 12 residues in the CDR3. The sequenced part of the CDR3 DNA is TGTGCCAGCAGCCGAAACAGGGTCGAG. Its translation is CASSRNRVE. The entire CDR3 reads CASSRNRVEQYF.